A selection of T cell receptor beta chains follows, all from one sample in a study of shared clonotypes between healthy human individuals. TCRdb keeps only in-frame clones here, not all; method: immunoSEQ multiplex PCR. This table holds over 850,000 clones, around three quarters found once. The sequenced sample consisted of memory CD4+ T cells from PBMCs. These receptors were obtained from a man aged 18 to 29 in good health. Some clones in this sample may be carry-over from other donors' samples. The CDR3 runs from the conserved cysteine through the conserved F or W. A D gene is named only where the DNA matches it firmly. For some rows the clone size is stated as once, few or many, or as a class when expanded; others skip it.

j_gene | d_gene | v_gene | abundance | CDR3aa | CDR3nt
TRBJ2-2 | TRBD1 | TRBV18 | few | CASSPLMGSGQGSAGELFF | TGTGCCAGCTCACCACTGATGGGTTCGGGACAGGGATCGGCCGGGGAGCTGTTTTTT
TRBJ2-2 | NA | TRBV2 | NA | CASSARTPNTGELFF | TGTGCCAGCAGTGCTAGGACACCGAACACCGGGGAGCTGTTTTTT
TRBJ2-2 | TRBD1 | TRBV6-5 | NA | CASTGTGLGVGELFF | TGTGCCAGCACCGGGACAGGCCTTGGGGTCGGGGAGCTGTTTTTT
TRBJ2-1 | TRBD2 | TRBV28 | few | CASSASTSGSSRFEQFF | TGTGCCAGCAGTGCCTCAACTAGCGGGAGCTCTCGGTTTGAGCAGTTCTTC
TRBJ2-7 | NA | TRBV30 | NA | CAWSVGDRRYEQYF | TGTGCCTGGAGTGTAGGTGACAGACGCTACGAGCAGTACTTC
TRBJ1-4 | NA | TRBV2 | NA | CASSPDQGSTGKLFF | TGTGCCAGCAGCCCCGATCAGGGTTCTACTGGAAAACTGTTTTTT
TRBJ2-7 | NA | TRBV2 | NA | CASKEARPTSYEQYF | TGTGCCAGCAAGGAGGCCCGACCGACCTCCTACGAGCAGTACTTC
TRBJ1-1 | NA | TRBV28 | NA | CASSPPGGFTEAFF | TGTGCCAGCAGTCCTCCTGGGGGTTTCACTGAAGCTTTCTTT
TRBJ2-1 | TRBD2 | TRBV4-2 | NA | CASSQDWGAGVNEQFF | TGTGCCAGCAGCCAAGATTGGGGAGCGGGAGTGAATGAGCAGTTCTTC
TRBJ2-3 | NA | TRBV7-2 | NA | CASSLVVSLASRDTQYF | TGTGCCAGCAGCTTAGTTGTTTCGCTAGCTAGCAGGGATACGCAGTATTTT
TRBJ2-1 | NA | TRBV7-2 | NA | CASSPTPQHYNEQFF | TGTGCCAGCAGCCCCACCCCGCAGCACTACAATGAGCAGTTCTTC
TRBJ2-1 | TRBD2 | TRBV28 | NA | CASSTLAGGPHEQFF | TGTGCCAGCAGTACACTAGCGGGAGGGCCCCATGAGCAGTTCTTC
TRBJ2-3 | NA | TRBV28 | once | CASSLIVGQIDTQYF | TGTGCCAGCAGTTTGATCGTAGGCCAGATAGATACGCAGTATTTT
TRBJ2-1 | TRBD2 | TRBV5-4 | NA | CASSLGAWASGPYNEQFF | TGTGCCAGCAGCTTGGGGGCTTGGGCTAGCGGTCCCTACAATGAGCAGTTCTTC
TRBJ2-7 | NA | TRBV5-1 | NA | CASSLGTGFTYEQYF | TGCGCCAGCAGCTTGGGTACAGGTTTCACCTACGAGCAGTACTTC
TRBJ1-5 | NA | TRBV6-4 | NA | CASSGSGWNQPQHF | TGTGCCAGCAGTGGCTCGGGTTGGAATCAGCCCCAGCATTTT
TRBJ2-5 | TRBD2 | TRBV27 | NA | CASRASGRTRQETQYF | TGTGCCAGCAGGGCTAGCGGGAGGACTCGACAAGAGACCCAGTACTTC
TRBJ1-5 | NA | TRBV19 | NA | CATHERVSNQPQHF | TGTGCCACCCATGAAAGGGTTAGCAATCAGCCCCAGCATTTT
TRBJ1-4 | NA | TRBV2 | once | CASSRQVANEKLFF | TGTGCCAGCAGTCGACAGGTGGCTAATGAAAAACTGTTTTTT
TRBJ1-1 | TRBD1 | TRBV18 | NA | CASSPLGQGAEAFF | TGTGCCAGCTCACCTTTGGGACAGGGGGCTGAAGCTTTCTTT
TRBJ2-2 | NA | TRBV4-2 | NA | CASSPTYQNTGELFF | TGTGCCAGCAGCCCCACATACCAGAACACCGGGGAGCTGTTTTTT
TRBJ2-1 | NA | TRBV27 | NA | CASSLLGRKKYNEQFF | TGTGCCAGCAGTTTGTTAGGGCGGAAGAAATACAATGAGCAGTTCTTC